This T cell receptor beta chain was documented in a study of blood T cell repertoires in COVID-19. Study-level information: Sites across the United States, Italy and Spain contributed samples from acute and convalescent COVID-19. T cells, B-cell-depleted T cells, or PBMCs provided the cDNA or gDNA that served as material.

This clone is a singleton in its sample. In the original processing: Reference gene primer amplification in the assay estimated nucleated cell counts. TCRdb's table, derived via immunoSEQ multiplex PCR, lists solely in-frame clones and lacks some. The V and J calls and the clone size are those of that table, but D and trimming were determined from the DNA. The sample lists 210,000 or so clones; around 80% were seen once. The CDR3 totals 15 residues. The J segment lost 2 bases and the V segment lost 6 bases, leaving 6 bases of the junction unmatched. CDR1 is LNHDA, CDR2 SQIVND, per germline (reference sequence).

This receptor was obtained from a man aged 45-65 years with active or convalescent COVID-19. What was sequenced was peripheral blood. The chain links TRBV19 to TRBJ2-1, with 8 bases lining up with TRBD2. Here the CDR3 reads CASREHSGTYNEQFF. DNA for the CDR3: TGTGCCAGTAGGGAGCATAGCGGGACCTACAATGAGCAGTTCTTC.